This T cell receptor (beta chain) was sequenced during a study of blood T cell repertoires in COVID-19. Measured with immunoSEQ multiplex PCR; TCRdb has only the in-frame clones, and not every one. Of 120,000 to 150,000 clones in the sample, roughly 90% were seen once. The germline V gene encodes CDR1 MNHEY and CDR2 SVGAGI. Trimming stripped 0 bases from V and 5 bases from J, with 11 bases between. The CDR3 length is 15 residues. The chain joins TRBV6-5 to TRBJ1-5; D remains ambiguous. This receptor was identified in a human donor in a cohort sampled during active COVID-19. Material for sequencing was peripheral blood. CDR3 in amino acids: CASSYSSPTHQPQHF. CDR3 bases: TGTGCCAGCAGTTACTCGAGCCCTACCCATCAGCCCCAGCATTTT.